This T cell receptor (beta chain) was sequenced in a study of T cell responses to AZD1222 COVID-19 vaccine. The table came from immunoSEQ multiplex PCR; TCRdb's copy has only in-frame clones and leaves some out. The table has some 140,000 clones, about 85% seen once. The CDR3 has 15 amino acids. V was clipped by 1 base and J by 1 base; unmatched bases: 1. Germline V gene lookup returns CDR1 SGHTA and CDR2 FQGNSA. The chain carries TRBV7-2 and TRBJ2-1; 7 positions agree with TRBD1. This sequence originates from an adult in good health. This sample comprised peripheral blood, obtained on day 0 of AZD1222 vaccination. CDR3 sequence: CASSLEGQSYNEQFF. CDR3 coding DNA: TGTGCCAGCAGCTTAGAGGGACAGTCCTACAATGAGCAGTTCTTC.